Listed here is a single T cell receptor (beta chain). The CDR3 covers 18 residues. Looked up from germline, CDR1 is WSHSY and CDR2 is SAAADI. With V trimmed by 1 base and J by 7 bases, 14 bases remained unmatched. The source of the sample is a study of blood T cell repertoires in COVID-19. Study in general: Researchers got acute and convalescent COVID-19 samples from the United States, Italy and Spain. Sources were T cells, B-cell-depleted T cells, or PBMCs; the material itself was cDNA or gDNA.

Authors' processing steps: Amplification from reference gene primers served as the basis for estimated nucleated cell counts. Profiled with immunoSEQ multiplex PCR; TCRdb holds only in-frame clones, not every one. Clonal size and the V and J genes are those of that table, whereas D and trimming came from the DNA. The data contain some 280,000 clones, 86% of them singletons. The rearrangement uses TRBV10-2 and TRBJ2-1, with 9 bases aligning to TRBD2. The sequencing sample was made of peripheral blood. The clonotype comes from a woman aged 25 to 39 with active or convalescent COVID-19. CDR3 nucleotide sequence: TGCGCCAGCAGTGAGTGGCGGGGGGGCTTACCCGGAAAGAATGAGCAGTTCTTC. It translates to CASSEWRGGLPGKNEQFF.